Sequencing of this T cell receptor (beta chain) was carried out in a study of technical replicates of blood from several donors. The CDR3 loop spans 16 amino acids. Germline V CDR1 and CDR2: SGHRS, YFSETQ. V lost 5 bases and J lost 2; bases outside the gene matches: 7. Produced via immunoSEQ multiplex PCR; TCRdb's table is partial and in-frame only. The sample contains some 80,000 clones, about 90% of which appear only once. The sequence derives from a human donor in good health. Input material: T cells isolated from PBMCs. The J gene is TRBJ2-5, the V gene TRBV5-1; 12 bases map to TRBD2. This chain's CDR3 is CASRSLAGGGQETQYF. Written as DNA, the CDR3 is TGCGCCAGCAGATCTCTAGCGGGAGGGGGACAAGAGACCCAGTACTTC.